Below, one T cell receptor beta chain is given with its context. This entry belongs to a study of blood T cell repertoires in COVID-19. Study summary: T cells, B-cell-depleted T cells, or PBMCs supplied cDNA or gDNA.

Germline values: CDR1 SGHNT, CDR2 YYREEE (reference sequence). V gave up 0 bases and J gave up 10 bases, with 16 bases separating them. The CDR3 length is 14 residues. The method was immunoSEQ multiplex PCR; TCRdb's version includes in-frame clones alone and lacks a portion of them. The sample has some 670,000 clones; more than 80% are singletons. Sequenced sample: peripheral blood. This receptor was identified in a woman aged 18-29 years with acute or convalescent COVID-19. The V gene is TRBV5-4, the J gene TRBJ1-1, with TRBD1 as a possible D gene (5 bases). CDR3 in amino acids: CASSLVGGERGAFF. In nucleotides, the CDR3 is TGTGCCAGCAGCTTGGTCGGAGGGGAGCGGGGAGCTTTCTTT.